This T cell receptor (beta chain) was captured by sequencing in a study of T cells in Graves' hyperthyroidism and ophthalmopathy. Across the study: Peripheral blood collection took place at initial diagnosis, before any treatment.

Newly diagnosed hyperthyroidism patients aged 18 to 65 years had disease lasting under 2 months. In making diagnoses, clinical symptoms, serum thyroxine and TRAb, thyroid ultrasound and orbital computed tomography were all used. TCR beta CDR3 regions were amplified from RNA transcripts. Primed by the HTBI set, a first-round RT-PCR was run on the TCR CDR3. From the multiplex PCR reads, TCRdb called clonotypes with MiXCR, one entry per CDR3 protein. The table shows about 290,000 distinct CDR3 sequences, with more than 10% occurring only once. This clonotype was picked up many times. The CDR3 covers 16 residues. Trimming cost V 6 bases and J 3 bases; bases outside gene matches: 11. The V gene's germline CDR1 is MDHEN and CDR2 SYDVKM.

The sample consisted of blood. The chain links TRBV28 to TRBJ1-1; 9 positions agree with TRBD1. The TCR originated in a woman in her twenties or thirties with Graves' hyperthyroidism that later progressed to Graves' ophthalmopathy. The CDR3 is CASSRPQGAADTEAFF. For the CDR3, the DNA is TGTGCCAGCAGCCGACCACAGGGGGCAGCGGACACTGAAGCTTTCTTT.